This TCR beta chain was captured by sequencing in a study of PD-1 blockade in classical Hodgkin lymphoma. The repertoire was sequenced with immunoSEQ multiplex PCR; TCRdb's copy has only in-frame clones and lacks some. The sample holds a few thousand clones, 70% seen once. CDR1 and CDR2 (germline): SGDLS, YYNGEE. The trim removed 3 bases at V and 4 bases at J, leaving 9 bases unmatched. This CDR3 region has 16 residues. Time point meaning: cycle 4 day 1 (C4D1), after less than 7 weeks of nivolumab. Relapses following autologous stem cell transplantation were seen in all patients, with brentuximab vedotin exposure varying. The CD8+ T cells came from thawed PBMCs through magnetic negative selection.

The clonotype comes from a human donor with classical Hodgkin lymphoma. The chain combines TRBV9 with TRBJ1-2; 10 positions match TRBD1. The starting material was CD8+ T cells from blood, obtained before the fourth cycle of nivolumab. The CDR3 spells CASSGPMDRGGYGYTF. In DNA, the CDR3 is TGTGCCAGCAGCGGCCCGATGGACAGGGGGGGCTATGGCTACACCTTC.